These 28 T cell receptor beta chains were sequenced from one sample in a study of cytomegalovirus exposure and HLA in healthy donors (dated by TCRdb to the late 2010s). Libraries came from the immunoSEQ multiplex PCR assay. For the multiplex PCR, a mixture combining 60 forward primers for TCR Vbeta segments and 13 reverse primers for TCR Jbeta segments was used. The table was pulled from immuneACCESS by TCRdb, which kept in-frame rearrangements only. Such tables lose some clones; where checked, under half of the loss comes from unresolved V genes, and the rest has no known cause. In this sample the table shows about 180,000 clones, 76% of which occur a single time. The ten largest clones capture under 2% of the sample. The material sequenced was PBMCs. Receptor source: a man younger than 30 in good health and CMV-seronegative.

This clone was counted between two and nine times. The rearrangement uses TRBV7-8 and TRBJ2-1, with D uncertain. Trimming pared 1 base from V and 9 bases from J, leaving 13 bases between. This CDR3 is 14 amino acids long. The germline CDR1 and CDR2 sequences are SGHVS and FQNEAQ. The CDR3 nucleotides are TGTGCCAGCAGCTTAGGAGTAGCATCCGGTGAGCAGTTCTTC. It is translated as CASSLGVASGEQFF.

As to this clone: The sample carries other DNA sequences with the same CDR3. V usage is TRBV30 and J usage is TRBJ1-2, with 7 bases identical to TRBD1. CDR3 size: 12 residues. CDR1 and CDR2 (germline): GTSNPN, SVGIG (reference sequence). Trimming at V came to 1 base and at J to 4 bases, leaving 0 bases not matched to a gene. The CDR3 is CAWSGTGYGYTF. Written as DNA, the CDR3 is TGTGCCTGGAGTGGGACAGGCTATGGCTACACCTTC.

The chain recombines TRBV10-3 with TRBJ2-1; D possibly corresponds to TRBD1 (5 bases). The CDR3 has 14 amino acids. V was clipped by 2 bases and J by 9 bases, with 14 bases between them. Germline-derived CDR1 and CDR2 are ENHRY and SYGVKD. The CDR3 nucleotides read TGTGCCATCAGTGAGGCAGGGTATCAGGGTGAGCAGTTCTTC. Protein: CAISEAGYQGEQFF.

V usage is TRBV28 and J usage is TRBJ1-5; D is perhaps TRBD1 (5 bases). The V end lost 7 bases, the J end lost 9 bases, and 16 bases lay between the germline ends. CDR3 length: 13 residues. Germline values: CDR1 MDHEN, CDR2 SYDVKM. CDR3 bases: TGTGCCAGCATCCCCATTGGACAAGGGCCCCAGCATTTT. This gives the protein CASIPIGQGPQHF.

V is TRBV28 and J is TRBJ2-5; 7 bases match TRBD1. TRBJ2-7 explains the end of the DNA better; the J call may be wrong. Germline V gene sequence: CDR1 MDHEN, CDR2 SYDVKM. There are 12 residues in the CDR3. CDR3 nucleotides: TGTGCCACCAAGGGGGCGAGGGGCGAGCAGTACTTC. Translation: CATKGARGEQYF.

This sequence joins TRBV7-2 and TRBJ2-7, with D possibly TRBD1 on 6 matching bases. Germline V gene sequence: CDR1 SGHTA, CDR2 FQGNSA. The length of the CDR3 is 15 residues. Deletions cut 4 bases from V and 2 bases from J, with 15 bases between. DNA of the CDR3: TGTGCCAGCAGCTCCCTAGGCAGGGGAGCCTACGAGCAGTACTTC. Translating gives CASSSLGRGAYEQYF.

This chain connects TRBV7-9 to TRBJ1-3, with 8 bases that match TRBD1. The trim removed 5 bases at V and 4 bases at J, leaving 13 bases unmatched. The CDR3 has 17 amino acids. Looked up from germline, CDR1 is SEHNR and CDR2 is FQNEAQ (reference sequence). The CDR3 DNA reads as TGTGCCAGCAGCGGAAGAAGTGACAGGGGAGGAGGAAACACCATATATTTT. It encodes CASSGRSDRGGGNTIYF.

This clone was counted between two and nine times. This chain uses TRBV5-4 with TRBJ1-6; D perhaps matches TRBD1 (6 bases). This CDR3 spans 14 amino acids. Germline V lookup: CDR1 SGHNT, CDR2 YYREEE (reference sequence). V gave up 3 bases and J gave up 7 bases, with 11 bases separating them. This CDR3 is CASSSQGSNSPLHF. CDR3 nucleotide sequence: TGTGCCAGCAGCTCACAGGGCTCAAATTCACCCCTCCACTTT.

The rearrangement joins TRBV5-4 to TRBJ2-7; 16 bases are a match to TRBD2. V shed 4 bases and J 2 bases; nucleotides not matched to a gene: 3. The CDR3 runs 16 residues. Germline values: CDR1 SGHNT, CDR2 YYREEE (reference sequence). This CDR3 reads CASSTGTSGGAYEQYF. DNA for the CDR3: TGTGCCAGCAGCACCGGGACTAGCGGGGGGGCCTACGAGCAGTACTTC.

The V call is TRBV19, the J call TRBJ2-4, with D possibly matching TRBD2 (6 bases). From germline, CDR1 is LNHDA and CDR2 SQIVND (reference sequence). With 5 bases removed from V and 5 bases from J, the gap between germline ends came to 13 bases. The CDR3 length is 14 residues. Written as DNA, the CDR3 is TGTGCCAGTAGTTACTGGGGGGTGGAAAACATTCAGTACTTC. As protein: CASSYWGVENIQYF.

The chain carries TRBV27 and TRBJ1-2, with TRBD1 matching 9 bases. Trimming removed 7 bases from V and 0 bases from J; junction bases left unmatched: 6. Germline V gene lookup returns CDR1 MNHEY and CDR2 SMNVEV (reference sequence). The CDR3 covers 15 residues. CDR3 residues: CASKTGTGTNYGYTF. The CDR3 nucleotides are TGTGCCAGCAAAACCGGGACAGGGACTAACTATGGCTACACCTTC.

The rearrangement joins TRBV5-6 to TRBJ1-2, with D possibly being TRBD1 (5 bases). Per germline, CDR1 SGHDT and CDR2 YYEEEE. This CDR3 is built from 14 residues. Trimming removed 0 bases from V and 0 bases from J, with 6 bases in between. The CDR3: CASSLGQSNYGYTF. CDR3 nucleotides: TGTGCCAGCAGCTTGGGACAGTCTAACTATGGCTACACCTTC.

The chain is built from TRBV29-1 and TRBJ1-4; 8 bases align to TRBD1. V lost 3 bases and J lost 7; bases outside the gene matches: 7. Germline V CDR1 and CDR2: SQVTM, ANQGSEA. The CDR3 is 14 residues long. The CDR3 here is CSVDIGQGTEKLFF. The CDR3 region has the DNA TGCAGCGTTGATATCGGACAGGGTACTGAAAAACTGTTTTTT.

V is TRBV2 and J is TRBJ2-5, with 12 nucleotides matching TRBD2. The V segment lost 6 bases and the J segment 4 bases; nucleotides outside the gene matches: 9. The CDR3 sequence is 16 residues long. The V gene's germline CDR1 is SNHLY and CDR2 FYNNEI. The CDR3 bases are TGTGCCAGCAGGGCCCGACTAGCGGGGGTGAGAGAGACCCAGTACTTC. This codes for CASRARLAGVRETQYF. The complete variable domain, with remaining parts taken from reference TRBV2 and TRBJ2-5, reads EPEVTQTPSHQVTQMGQEVILRCVPISNHLYFYWYRQILGQKVEFLVSFYNNEISEKSEIFDDQFSVERPDGSNFTLKIRSTKLEDSAMYFCASRARLAGVRETQYFGPGTRLLVL.

This rearrangement joins TRBV27 to TRBJ1-2; 7 bases are a match to TRBD1. The CDR3 is made up of 13 amino acids. Germline trimming cut 5 bases from V and 4 bases from J; bases unmatched to any gene: 4. The germline V gene has CDR1 MNHEY and CDR2 SMNVEV (reference sequence). CDR3 protein: CASSLTGVYGYTF. The CDR3 DNA reads as TGTGCCAGCAGTCTTACAGGGGTCTATGGCTACACCTTC.

The V call is TRBV4-2, the J call TRBJ2-6, with 11 positions matching TRBD1. The length of the CDR3 is 17 residues. The germline V gene has CDR1 LGHNA and CDR2 YNFKEQ. Trimming removed 5 bases from V and 2 bases from J; junction bases left unmatched: 5. The CDR3 DNA follows: TGTGCCAGCAGCACGCGGGACAGGGGGGCTGGGGCCAACGTCCTGACTTTC. As protein: CASSTRDRGAGANVLTF.

This clone has more than one count but fewer than ten. The rearrangement uses TRBV6-1 and TRBJ1-6; 9 nucleotides align to TRBD1. Germline V lookup: CDR1 MNHNS, CDR2 SASEGT. The CDR3 contains 13 residues. The V segment lost 6 bases and the J segment 11 bases; nucleotides outside the gene matches: 5. DNA for the CDR3: TGTGCCAGCAGGGGACAGGGAAATCCACCCCTCCACTTT. Protein: CASRGQGNPPLHF.

The rearrangement uses TRBV28 and TRBJ2-7; 9 bases are shared with TRBD1. CDR3 length equals 14 residues. After removal of 4 bases from V and 7 bases from J, the junction contained 8 bases not matched to a gene. Germline V gives CDR1 MDHEN, CDR2 SYDVKM. Written as DNA, the CDR3 is TGTGCCAGCAGTTCGAGGGACAGGGAGGAAGAGCAGTACTTC. Translated: CASSSRDREEEQYF.

The rearrangement joins TRBV29-1 to TRBJ2-1; D perhaps matches TRBD2 (5 bases). V was cut by 4 bases and J by 1 base, with 11 bases left in between. CDR1 is SQVTM, CDR2 ANQGSEA, per germline. The CDR3 loop spans 14 amino acids. The CDR3 reads CSVVSRGSYNEQFF. The CDR3 DNA sequence: TGCAGCGTTGTAAGCCGGGGTTCCTACAATGAGCAGTTCTTC.

V usage is TRBV7-8 and J usage is TRBJ2-3; D is unresolved. This CDR3 spans 14 amino acids. Between the trimmed V and J ends, which lost 8 bases and 3 bases, there was a span of 15 bases. Germline CDR1 is SGHVS and CDR2 is FQNEAQ. The CDR3 sequence is CASHSRVRTDTQYF. The CDR3 DNA sequence: TGTGCCAGCCATTCTAGAGTGAGGACAGATACGCAGTATTTT. Together with reference TRBV7-8 and TRBJ2-3, the CDR3 gives the full variable domain: GAGVSQSPRYKVAKRGQDVALRCDPISGHVSLFWYQQALGQGPEFLTYFQNEAQLDKSGLPSDRFFAERPEGSVSTLKIQRTQQEDSAVYLCASHSRVRTDTQYFGPGTRLTVL.

A few counts support this clone. V and J are TRBV6-5 and TRBJ2-1, with 8 bases aligning to TRBD1. Germline V gene sequence: CDR1 MNHEY, CDR2 SVGAGI. The CDR3 is 15 amino acids. V trimming: 5 bases; J trimming: 7 bases; junction bases outside the gene matches: 10. The chain's CDR3 is CASSTLQGGMNEQFF. In DNA, the CDR3 is TGTGCCAGCAGTACACTACAGGGGGGCATGAATGAGCAGTTCTTC.

The chain uses TRBV25-1 and TRBJ1-6; D might be TRBD1 (5 bases). The CDR3 loop spans 14 amino acids. Trimming cost V 7 bases and J 5 bases, with 12 bases left between them. Germline CDR1 is MGHDK and CDR2 is SYGVNS. CDR3 DNA: TGTGCCAGCAAGTGGGGGACTGATAATTCACCCCTCCACTTT. Translated: CASKWGTDNSPLHF.

The rearrangement uses TRBV28 and TRBJ1-2; possibly TRBD1 for D (5 bases). The V gene lost 5 bases and the J gene lost 4 bases, with 14 bases spanning the gap. Germline V gives CDR1 MDHEN, CDR2 SYDVKM. The CDR3 contains 14 residues. This chain's CDR3 is CASSQGPRSYGYTF. CDR3 DNA sequence: TGTGCCAGCAGTCAGGGCCCCAGGAGCTATGGCTACACCTTC.

About this clone: Other DNA sequences in this specimen translate into the identical CDR3. This rearrangement joins TRBV14 to TRBJ2-7, with TRBD1 matching over 9 bases. CDR3 length: 17 amino acids. Looked up from germline, CDR1 is SGHDN and CDR2 is FVKESK. V was pared by 4 bases and J by 2 bases, with 12 bases of the junction left unmatched. CDR3 nucleotide sequence: TGTGCCAGCAGCCGAAGTGGTGGGACAGGGTCAACCTACGAGCAGTACTTC. Its translation is CASSRSGGTGSTYEQYF.

The chain is built from TRBV7-3 and TRBJ2-1; 9 nucleotides align to TRBD1. CDR1 and CDR2 (germline): SGHTA, FQGTGA. This CDR3 has 16 residues. The V segment lost 4 bases and the J segment 7 bases; nucleotides outside the gene matches: 11. The CDR3 reads CASSSRSGQGLNEQFF. The CDR3 DNA reads as TGTGCCAGCAGCTCGAGATCGGGACAGGGTTTGAATGAGCAGTTCTTC.

The chain joins TRBV28 to TRBJ2-3; D might be TRBD1 (6 bases). V was pared by 6 bases and J by 2 bases, with 15 bases between. This CDR3 is built from 15 residues. Germline V gives CDR1 MDHEN, CDR2 SYDVKM. CDR3 in DNA: TGTGCCAGCAGCAAAACAGGGCTCATCACAGATACGCAGTATTTT. Protein: CASSKTGLITDTQYF.

The gene calls are TRBV4-1 and TRBJ2-5, with D tentatively TRBD1 (6 bases). V was cut by 1 base and J by 6 bases, with 15 bases left in between. This CDR3 has 15 amino acids. CDR1 and CDR2 from the germline V gene are MGHRA and YSYEKL. The CDR3: CASSQVGQGMKTQYF. CDR3 coding DNA: TGCGCCAGCAGCCAAGTTGGGCAGGGGATGAAGACCCAGTACTTC.

This chain links TRBV5-4 with TRBJ2-7; 8 bases line up with TRBD2. This CDR3 spans 15 amino acids. V lost 6 bases to trimming and J lost 5 bases; unmatched junction nucleotides: 13. The germline V gene encodes CDR1 SGHNT and CDR2 YYREEE (reference sequence). CDR3 in amino acids: CASTSGGRSLHEQYF. CDR3 sequence (DNA): TGTGCCAGCACCTCTGGCGGGAGGAGTCTCCACGAGCAGTACTTC.